The source of this T cell receptor (beta chain) is a study of blood T cells in healthy people across ages. Overall study results and limits: Higher diversity, along with more naive CD4+ cells, distinguished long-lived donors from aged donors. Expanded clonotype changes were possibly confounded by unknown donor CMV status. Per million T cells, the diversity of TCR beta decreased roughly linearly as age advanced.

About this clonotype itself: What it binds is unknown.

Germline lookup yields CDR1 SGHTA and CDR2 FQGNSA. The CDR3 is 15 residues long. With a J-beta primer mix and a sample-barcoded 5' primer, a second PCR ran about 7 to 12 cycles. Each of the samples gave a minimum of 2.5 million paired-end reads that contained CDR3. TCRdb ran MiXCR on the 5' RACE reads and lists one entry per CDR3 protein. This sample has roughly 2 million distinct CDR3 sequences; 49% occur once, and the top ten carry over 2%. The chain carries TRBV7-2 and TRBJ2-5, with D perhaps matching TRBD1 (6 bases). The DNA matches TRBJ2-7 better at its end, which makes the J call doubtful. This TCR was sampled from a woman aged 35 to 49 in good health. Specimen: blood. The CDR3 protein is CASSQQWTDHYEQYF. The CDR3 bases are TGTGCCAGCAGTCAGCAGTGGACAGACCACTACGAGCAGTACTTC.